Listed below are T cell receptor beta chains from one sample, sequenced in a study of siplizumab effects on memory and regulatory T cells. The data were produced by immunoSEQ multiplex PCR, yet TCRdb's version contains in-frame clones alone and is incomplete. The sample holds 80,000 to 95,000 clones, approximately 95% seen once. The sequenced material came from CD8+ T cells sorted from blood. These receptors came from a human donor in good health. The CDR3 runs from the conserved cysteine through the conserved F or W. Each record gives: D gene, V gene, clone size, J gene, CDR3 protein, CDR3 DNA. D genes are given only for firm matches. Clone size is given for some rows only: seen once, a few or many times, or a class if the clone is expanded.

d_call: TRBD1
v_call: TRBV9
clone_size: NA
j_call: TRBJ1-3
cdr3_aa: CASSGGTGAGNTIYF
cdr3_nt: TGTGCCAGCAGCGGTGGGACAGGGGCTGGAAACACCATATATTTT

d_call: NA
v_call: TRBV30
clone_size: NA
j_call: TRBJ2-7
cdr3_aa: CAWSPAWEQYF
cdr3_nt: TGTGCCTGGAGCCCAGCGTGGGAGCAGTACTTC

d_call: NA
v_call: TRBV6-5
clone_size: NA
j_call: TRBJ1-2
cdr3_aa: CASSYSTGEAHYGYTF
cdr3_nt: TGTGCCAGCAGTTACTCGACCGGGGAAGCCCACTATGGCTACACCTTC

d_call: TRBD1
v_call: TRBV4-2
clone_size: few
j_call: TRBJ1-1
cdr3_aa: CASSQEGQARGKAFF
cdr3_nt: TGTGCCAGCAGCCAAGAAGGACAGGCAAGGGGGAAAGCTTTCTTT

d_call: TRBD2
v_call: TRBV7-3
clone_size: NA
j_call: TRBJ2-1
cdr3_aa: CASSPLAGTNEQFF
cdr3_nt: TGTGCCAGCAGCCCACTAGCGGGAACCAACGAGCAGTTCTTC

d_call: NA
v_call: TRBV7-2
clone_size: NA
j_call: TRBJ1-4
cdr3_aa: CASSLEWGRGEKLFF
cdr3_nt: TGTGCCAGCAGCTTAGAATGGGGGCGTGGAGAAAAACTGTTTTTT

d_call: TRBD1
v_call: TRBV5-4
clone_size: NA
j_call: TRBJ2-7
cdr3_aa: CASSSQGIDYEQYF
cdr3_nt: TGTGCCAGCAGCTCACAGGGGATAGACTACGAGCAGTACTTC

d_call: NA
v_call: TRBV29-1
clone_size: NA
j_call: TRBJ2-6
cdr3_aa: CSGVGGVFPSGANVLTF
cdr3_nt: TGCAGCGGGGTCGGTGGGGTTTTCCCCTCTGGGGCCAACGTCCTGACTTTC

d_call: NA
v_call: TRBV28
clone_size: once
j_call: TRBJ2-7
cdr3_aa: CASSGWTVSSYEQYF
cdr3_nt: TGTGCCAGCAGTGGTTGGACAGTCAGCTCCTACGAGCAGTACTTC

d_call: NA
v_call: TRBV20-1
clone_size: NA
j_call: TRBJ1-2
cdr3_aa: CSARATYGYTF
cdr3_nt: TGCAGTGCTAGAGCTACCTATGGCTACACCTTC

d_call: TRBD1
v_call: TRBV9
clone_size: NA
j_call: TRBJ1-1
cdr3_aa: CASSGTGDEAFF
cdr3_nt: TGTGCCAGCAGTGGGACAGGGGACGAAGCTTTCTTT

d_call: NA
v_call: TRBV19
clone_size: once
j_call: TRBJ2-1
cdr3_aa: CASSIDRSNEQFF
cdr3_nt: TGTGCCAGTAGTATAGATCGATCCAATGAGCAGTTCTTC